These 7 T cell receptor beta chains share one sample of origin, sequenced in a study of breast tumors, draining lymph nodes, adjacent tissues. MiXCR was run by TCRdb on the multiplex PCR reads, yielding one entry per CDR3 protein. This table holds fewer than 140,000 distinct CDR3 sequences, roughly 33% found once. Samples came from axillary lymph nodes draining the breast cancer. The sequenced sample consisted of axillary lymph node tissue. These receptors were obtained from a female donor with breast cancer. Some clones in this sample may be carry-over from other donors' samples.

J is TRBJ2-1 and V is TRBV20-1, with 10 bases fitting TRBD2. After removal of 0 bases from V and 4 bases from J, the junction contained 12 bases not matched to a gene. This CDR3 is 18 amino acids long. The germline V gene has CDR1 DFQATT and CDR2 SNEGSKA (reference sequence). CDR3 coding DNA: TGCAGTGCTAGAGATACGAGGGCTAGCGGGGGATTATACAATGAGCAGTTCTTC. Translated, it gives CSARDTRASGGLYNEQFF.

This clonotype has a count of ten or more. CDR3 in amino acids: CASSLGGGRKGNQPQHF. The CDR3 DNA reads as TGTGCCAGCAGCTTAGGCGGGGGCAGAAAGGGTAATCAGCCCCAGCATTTT. The gene calls are TRBV11-3 and TRBJ1-5, with D possibly TRBD1 on 6 matching bases. Deletions cut 1 base from V and 4 bases from J, with 17 bases between. Germline loops: CDR1 SGHNT, CDR2 YENEEA. This CDR3 region has 17 residues.

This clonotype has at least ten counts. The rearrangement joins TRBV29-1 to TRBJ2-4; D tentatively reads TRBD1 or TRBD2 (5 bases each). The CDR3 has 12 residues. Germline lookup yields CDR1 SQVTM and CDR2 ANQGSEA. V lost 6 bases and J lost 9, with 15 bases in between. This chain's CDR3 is CSVKGPERIQYF. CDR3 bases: TGCAGCGTAAAGGGACCGGAGCGCATTCAGTACTTC.

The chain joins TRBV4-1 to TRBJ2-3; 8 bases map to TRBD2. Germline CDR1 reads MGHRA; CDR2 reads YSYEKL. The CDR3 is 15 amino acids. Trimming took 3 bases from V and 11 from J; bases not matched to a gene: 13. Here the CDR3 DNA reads TGCGCCAGCAGCCACAGCGGGGGATGGGACAATGAGCAGTATTTT. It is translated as CASSHSGGWDNEQYF.

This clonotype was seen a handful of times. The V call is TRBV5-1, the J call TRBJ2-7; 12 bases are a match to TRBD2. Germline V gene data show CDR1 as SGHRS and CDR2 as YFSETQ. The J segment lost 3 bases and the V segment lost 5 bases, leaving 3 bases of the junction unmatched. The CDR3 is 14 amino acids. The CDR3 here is CASSVGLAGYEQYF. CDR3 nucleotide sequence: TGCGCCAGCAGTGTGGGACTAGCGGGCTACGAGCAGTACTTC.

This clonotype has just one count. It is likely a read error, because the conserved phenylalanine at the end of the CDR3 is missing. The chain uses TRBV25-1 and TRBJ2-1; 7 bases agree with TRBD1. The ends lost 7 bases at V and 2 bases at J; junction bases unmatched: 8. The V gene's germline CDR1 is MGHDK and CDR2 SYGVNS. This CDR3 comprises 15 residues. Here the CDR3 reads CASKNRDSPYNEQFR. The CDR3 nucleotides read TGTGCCAGCAAAAACCGGGACAGTCCCTACAATGAGCAGTTCAGA.

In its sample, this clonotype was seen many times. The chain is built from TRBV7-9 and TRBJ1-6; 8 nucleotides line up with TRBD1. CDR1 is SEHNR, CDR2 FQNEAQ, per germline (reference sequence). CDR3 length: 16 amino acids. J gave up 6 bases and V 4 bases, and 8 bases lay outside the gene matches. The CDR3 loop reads CASSSARGQGNSPLHF. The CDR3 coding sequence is TGTGCCAGCAGCTCCGCACGAGGACAGGGTAATTCACCCCTCCACTTT.